These T cell receptor beta chains were read from a single sample in a study of T cell responses to AZD1222 COVID-19 vaccine. TCRdb's table, derived via immunoSEQ multiplex PCR, lists solely in-frame clones and lacks some. The profile shows roughly 130,000 clones, 75% to 90% of them singletons. This specimen consisted of peripheral blood, obtained on day 0 of AZD1222 vaccination. These receptor sequences come from an adult in good health. CDR3s include the opening cysteine and the closing phenylalanine or tryptophan. Fields, in order: V gene, clone size, D gene, J gene, CDR3 protein, CDR3 DNA. The D gene is left open where the match is weak. Where a row states a size, it is once, few, many or the class of an expanded clone; other rows omit it.

TRBV19	NA	TRBD2	TRBJ2-7	CASSPSGLLEQYF	TGTGCCAGTAGTCCCTCGGGACTACTCGAGCAGTACTTC
TRBV7-9	NA	TRBD1	TRBJ1-1	CASSASGTGGAVEAFF	TGTGCCAGCAGCGCCTCCGGGACAGGGGGCGCAGTTGAAGCTTTCTTT
TRBV4-1	NA	TRBD1	TRBJ1-5	CASRKTGGRDQPQHF	TGCGCCAGCAGGAAAACAGGGGGCAGGGATCAGCCCCAGCATTTT
TRBV11-2	NA	TRBD1	TRBJ1-5	CASSPTGGGQPQHF	TGTGCCAGCAGCCCGACAGGGGGCGGACAGCCCCAGCATTTT
TRBV7-8	NA	TRBD2	TRBJ2-2	CASSSRVAGANTGELFF	TGTGCCAGCAGCTCCCGGGTAGCGGGGGCGAACACCGGGGAGCTGTTTTTT
TRBV10-2	NA	TRBD1	TRBJ1-5	CASGGQGGGSNQPQHF	TGCGCCAGCGGGGGACAGGGCGGGGGTAGCAATCAGCCCCAGCATTTT
TRBV3-1/TRBV3-2	NA	NA	TRBJ2-2	CASSQGQGGNTGELFF	TGTGCCAGCAGCCAGGGCCAGGGGGGGAACACCGGGGAGCTGTTTTTT
TRBV29-1	once	TRBD2	TRBJ2-7	CSVETGGEYEQYF	TGCAGCGTTGAAACGGGGGGGGAGTACGAGCAGTACTTC
TRBV6-6	NA	TRBD1	TRBJ2-7	CASSPKTGETYEQYF	TGTGCCAGCAGTCCTAAGACAGGGGAAACCTACGAGCAGTACTTC
TRBV24-1	NA	NA	TRBJ2-3	CATSGGLGYTQYF	TGTGCCACCAGTGGTGGATTGGGGTATACGCAGTATTTT
TRBV5-1	NA	NA	TRBJ1-1	CASSIGQRLSEAFF	TGCGCCAGCAGCATAGGACAGCGGCTCTCTGAAGCTTTCTTT
TRBV7-9	NA	TRBD2	TRBJ2-1	CASSHPGLAGGGYNEQFF	TGTGCCAGCAGCCATCCGGGACTAGCGGGGGGTGGGTACAATGAGCAGTTCTTC
TRBV5-1	NA	NA	TRBJ1-5	CASSPEAGANQPQHF	TGCGCCAGCAGCCCGGAGGCAGGCGCCAATCAGCCCCAGCATTTT
TRBV28	NA	NA	TRBJ1-5	CASWRQVGSNQPQHF	TGTGCCAGCTGGCGACAGGTGGGCAGCAATCAGCCCCAGCATTTT
TRBV13	NA	NA	TRBJ1-2	CASSLGTGNYGYTF	TGTGCCAGCAGCTTAGGGACAGGCAACTATGGCTACACCTTC
TRBV7-9	NA	NA	TRBJ1-2	CASSPSTGAVNYGYTF	TGTGCCAGCAGCCCATCGACAGGCGCCGTAAACTATGGCTACACCTTC
TRBV21-1	NA	NA	TRBJ2-7	CASRDDEQYF	TGTGCCAGCAGAGACGACGAGCAGTACTTC
TRBV7-2	NA	TRBD1	TRBJ2-7	CASSLDGTGGIYEQYF	TGTGCCAGCAGCTTAGATGGGACAGGGGGGATCTACGAGCAGTACTTC
TRBV6-6	NA	NA	TRBJ2-5	CASSPRTTYQETQYF	TGTGCCAGCAGTCCTAGGACTACCTACCAAGAGACCCAGTACTTC
TRBV29-1	NA	NA	TRBJ2-7	CSVGQGASSYEQYF	TGCAGCGTTGGTCAGGGAGCTAGCTCCTACGAGCAGTACTTC
TRBV21-1	NA	NA	TRBJ1-2	CASSNRTANYGYTF	TGTGCCAGCAGCAATAGGACAGCTAACTATGGCTACACCTTC
TRBV10-1	few	TRBD2	TRBJ2-7	CASSSPGAGGYFITYEQYF	TGCGCCAGCAGTTCTCCTGGGGCGGGGGGCTACTTTATCACCTACGAGCAGTACTTC
TRBV6-5	NA	NA	TRBJ2-2	CASSFGRTGELFF	TGTGCCAGCAGTTTCGGACGGACCGGGGAGCTGTTTTTT
TRBV12-3/TRBV12-4	NA	TRBD1	TRBJ1-2	CASRRTGNYGYTF	TGTGCCAGCCGAAGGACAGGGAACTATGGCTACACCTTC
TRBV4-1	NA	TRBD2	TRBJ2-1	CASSQGSQWGGFYNEQFF	TGCGCCAGCAGCCAAGGATCCCAATGGGGGGGGTTCTACAATGAGCAGTTCTTC
TRBV9	NA	TRBD1	TRBJ1-6	CASSQDRGVSPLHF	TGTGCCAGCAGCCAGGACAGGGGGGTATCACCCCTCCACTTT
TRBV28	NA	NA	TRBJ1-2	CASSPREYGYTF	TGTGCCAGCAGCCCCCGGGAATATGGCTACACCTTC
TRBV7-4	once	NA	TRBJ2-7	CASRPGAYEQYF	TGTGCCAGCAGACCCGGGGCCTACGAGCAGTACTTC
TRBV3-1/TRBV3-2	NA	TRBD1	TRBJ2-6	CASSQDRRTGTSGANVLTF	TGTGCCAGCAGCCAAGATAGAAGGACAGGTACCTCTGGGGCCAACGTCCTGACTTTC
TRBV5-5	NA	NA	TRBJ2-2	CASSLGDAGELFF	TGTGCCAGCAGCTTAGGGGATGCCGGGGAGCTGTTTTTT
TRBV6-5	NA	NA	TRBJ1-3	CASSRSSGTIYF	TGTGCCAGCAGCCGATCCAGTGGCACCATATATTTT
TRBV6-6	NA	TRBD2	TRBJ2-3	CASSLGLVRDTQYF	TGTGCCAGCAGCCTTGGACTAGTGAGAGATACGCAGTATTTT
TRBV5-1	NA	NA	TRBJ2-7	CASSLGVEDEQYF	TGCGCCAGCAGCTTGGGGGTTGAGGACGAGCAGTACTTC
TRBV3-1/TRBV3-2	NA	TRBD1	TRBJ1-2	CASSPGQGNYGYTF	TGTGCCAGCAGCCCAGGACAGGGGAACTATGGCTACACCTTC
TRBV5-5	NA	TRBD1	TRBJ1-6	CASSWGGTGGTPLHF	TGTGCCAGCAGCTGGGGTGGGACAGGGGGGACACCCCTCCACTTT
TRBV30	once	NA	TRBJ1-2	CAWSVGARGYTF	TGTGCCTGGAGTGTCGGGGCGAGGGGCTACACCTTC
TRBV7-9	once	NA	TRBJ2-3	CASSSETGEGPTDTQYF	TGTGCCAGCAGCTCCGAGACAGGGGAGGGTCCCACAGATACGCAGTATTTT
TRBV6-5	NA	NA	TRBJ1-1	CASSMFPNTEAFF	TGTGCCAGCAGTATGTTCCCGAACACTGAAGCTTTCTTT
TRBV28	NA	NA	TRBJ1-3	CASSFSNSGNTIYF	TGTGCCAGCAGTTTTTCTAACTCTGGAAACACCATATATTTT
TRBV6-5	NA	TRBD1	TRBJ1-2	CASSPDRANYGYTF	TGTGCCAGCAGCCCGGACAGGGCAAACTATGGCTACACCTTC
TRBV7-9	NA	NA	TRBJ1-6	CASSAWTVLSTYNSPLHF	TGTGCCAGCAGCGCCTGGACAGTTCTATCGACCTATAATTCACCCCTCCACTTT
TRBV29-1	once	NA	TRBJ2-1	CSVRPGEQEQFF	TGCAGCGTGAGACCCGGGGAGCAGGAGCAGTTCTTC
TRBV30	NA	NA	TRBJ2-7	CAWTTLNYEQYF	TGTGCCTGGACCACACTCAACTACGAGCAGTACTTC
TRBV28	NA	TRBD1	TRBJ2-4	CASTFQGALNIQYF	TGTGCCAGCACCTTCCAGGGGGCCCTAAACATTCAGTACTTC
TRBV9	NA	NA	TRBJ2-3	CASSFTDTQYF	TGTGCCAGCAGCTTCACAGATACGCAGTATTTT
TRBV21-1	NA	NA	TRBJ1-1	CASSEGQRVNTEAFF	TGTGCCAGCAGCGAGGGACAGCGAGTGAACACTGAAGCTTTCTTT
TRBV3-1/TRBV3-2	NA	TRBD1	TRBJ2-7	CASSQESLGLRDSSYEQYF	TGTGCCAGCAGCCAAGAATCGTTGGGCTTACGGGACAGTTCCTACGAGCAGTACTTC
TRBV5-5	NA	NA	TRBJ2-7	CASRGSSYEQYF	TGTGCCAGCAGAGGCAGCTCCTACGAGCAGTACTTC
TRBV11-3	NA	NA	TRBJ2-5	CASSPGGTVQETQYF	TGTGCCAGCAGCCCCGGGGGGACAGTCCAAGAGACCCAGTACTTC
TRBV19	NA	NA	TRBJ2-7	CASSVGDAYEQYF	TGTGCCAGTAGTGTCGGTGATGCCTACGAGCAGTACTTC
TRBV3-1/TRBV3-2	NA	NA	TRBJ2-5	CASGRIGETQYF	TGTGCCAGCGGTCGGATTGGAGAGACCCAGTACTTC
TRBV6-5	NA	NA	TRBJ1-1	CASTPGGLAFF	TGTGCCAGCACCCCGGGGGGGCTGGCTTTCTTT
TRBV7-2	few	NA	TRBJ2-7	CASSQPVTGNPWEQYF	TGTGCCAGCAGCCAACCGGTTACAGGGAATCCATGGGAGCAGTACTTC
TRBV18	NA	TRBD1	TRBJ2-1	CASSPGTGGHYDEQFF	TGTGCCAGCTCACCAGGGACAGGGGGCCACTACGATGAGCAGTTCTTC
TRBV4-2	NA	NA	TRBJ1-1	CASSQSRGLNTEAFF	TGTGCCAGCAGCCAATCCAGGGGCCTGAACACTGAAGCTTTCTTT
TRBV4-1	NA	NA	TRBJ2-1	CASSHFTHREQFF	TGCGCCAGCAGCCACTTTACCCATCGGGAGCAGTTCTTC
TRBV27	NA	TRBD1	TRBJ1-5	CASSRAGGYGGQPQHF	TGTGCCAGCAGTAGGGCAGGGGGGTATGGTGGTCAGCCCCAGCATTTT